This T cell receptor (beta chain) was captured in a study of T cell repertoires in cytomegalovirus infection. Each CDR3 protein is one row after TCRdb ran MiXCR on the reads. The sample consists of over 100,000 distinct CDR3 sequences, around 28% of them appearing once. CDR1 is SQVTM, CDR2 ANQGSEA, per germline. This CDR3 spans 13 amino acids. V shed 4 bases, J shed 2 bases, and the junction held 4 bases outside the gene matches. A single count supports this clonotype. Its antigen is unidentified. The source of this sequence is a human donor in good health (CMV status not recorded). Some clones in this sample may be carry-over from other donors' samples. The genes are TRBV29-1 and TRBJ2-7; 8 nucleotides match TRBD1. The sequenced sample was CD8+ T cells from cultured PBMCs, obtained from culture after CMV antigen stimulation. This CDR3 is CSVVWTGTYEQYF. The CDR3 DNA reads TGCAGCGTTGTTTGGACAGGGACCTACGAGCAGTACTTC.